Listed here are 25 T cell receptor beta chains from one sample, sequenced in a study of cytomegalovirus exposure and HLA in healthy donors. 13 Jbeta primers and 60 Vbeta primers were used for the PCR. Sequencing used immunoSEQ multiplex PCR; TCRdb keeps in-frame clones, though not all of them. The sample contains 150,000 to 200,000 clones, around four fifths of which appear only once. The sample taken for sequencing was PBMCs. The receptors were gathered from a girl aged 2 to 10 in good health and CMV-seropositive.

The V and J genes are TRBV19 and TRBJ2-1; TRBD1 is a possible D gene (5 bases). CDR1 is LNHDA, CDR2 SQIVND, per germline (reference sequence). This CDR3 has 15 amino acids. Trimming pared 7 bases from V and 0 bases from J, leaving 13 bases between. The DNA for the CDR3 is TGTGCCAGTAACCCACAGGCTAGCTCCTACAATGAGCAGTTCTTC. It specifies CASNPQASSYNEQFF.

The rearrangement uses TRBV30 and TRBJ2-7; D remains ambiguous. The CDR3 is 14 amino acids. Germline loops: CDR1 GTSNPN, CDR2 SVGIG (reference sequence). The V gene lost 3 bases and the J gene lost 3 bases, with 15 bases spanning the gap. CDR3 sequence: CAWRVPVTGYEQYF. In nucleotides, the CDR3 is TGTGCCTGGAGGGTCCCGGTCACGGGCTACGAGCAGTACTTC. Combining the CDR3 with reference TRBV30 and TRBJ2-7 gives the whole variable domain SQTIHQWPATLVQPVGSPLSLECTVEGTSNPNLYWYRQAAGRGLQLLFYSVGIGQISSEVPQNLSASRPQDRQFILSSKKLLLSDSGFYLCAWRVPVTGYEQYFGPGTRLTVT.

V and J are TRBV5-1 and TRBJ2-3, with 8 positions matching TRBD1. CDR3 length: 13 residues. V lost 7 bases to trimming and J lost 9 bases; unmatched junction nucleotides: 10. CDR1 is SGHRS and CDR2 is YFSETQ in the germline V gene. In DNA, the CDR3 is TGCGCCAGCTCTCCCCAGGGGGCCGGGACGCAGTATTTT. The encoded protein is CASSPQGAGTQYF.

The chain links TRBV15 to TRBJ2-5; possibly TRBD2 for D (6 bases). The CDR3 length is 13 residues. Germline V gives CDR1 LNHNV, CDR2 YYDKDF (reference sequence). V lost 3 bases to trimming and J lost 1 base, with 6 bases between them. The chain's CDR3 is CATSRGGQETQYF. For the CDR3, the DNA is TGTGCCACCAGCAGGGGGGGCCAAGAGACCCAGTACTTC.

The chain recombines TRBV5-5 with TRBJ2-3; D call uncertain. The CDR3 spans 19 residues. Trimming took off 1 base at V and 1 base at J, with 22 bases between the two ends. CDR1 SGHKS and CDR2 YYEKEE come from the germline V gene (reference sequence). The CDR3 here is CASSLYGYFFTGGTDTQYF. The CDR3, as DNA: TGTGCCAGCAGCTTGTATGGATACTTCTTTACCGGAGGCACAGATACGCAGTATTTT.

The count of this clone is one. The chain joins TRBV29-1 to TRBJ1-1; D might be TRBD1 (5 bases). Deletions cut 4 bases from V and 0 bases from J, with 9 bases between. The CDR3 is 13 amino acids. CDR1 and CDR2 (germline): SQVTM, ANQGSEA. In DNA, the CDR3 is TGCAGCGTTGGGGGCAGGGTGAACACTGAAGCTTTCTTT. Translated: CSVGGRVNTEAFF.

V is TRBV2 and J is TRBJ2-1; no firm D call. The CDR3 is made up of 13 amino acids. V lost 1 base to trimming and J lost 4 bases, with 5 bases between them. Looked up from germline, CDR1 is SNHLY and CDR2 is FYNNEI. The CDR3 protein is CASSEVPYNEQFF. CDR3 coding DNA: TGTGCCAGCAGTGAAGTCCCTTACAATGAGCAGTTCTTC. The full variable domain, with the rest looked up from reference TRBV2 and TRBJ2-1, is EPEVTQTPSHQVTQMGQEVILRCVPISNHLYFYWYRQILGQKVEFLVSFYNNEISEKSEIFDDQFSVERPDGSNFTLKIRSTKLEDSAMYFCASSEVPYNEQFFGPGTRLTVL.

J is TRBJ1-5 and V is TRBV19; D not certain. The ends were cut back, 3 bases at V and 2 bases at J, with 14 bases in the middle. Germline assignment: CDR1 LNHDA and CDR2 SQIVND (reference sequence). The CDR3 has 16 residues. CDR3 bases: TGTGCCAGTAGTATCCGTAGTTGGTTGGGCAATCAGCCCCAGCATTTT. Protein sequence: CASSIRSWLGNQPQHF.

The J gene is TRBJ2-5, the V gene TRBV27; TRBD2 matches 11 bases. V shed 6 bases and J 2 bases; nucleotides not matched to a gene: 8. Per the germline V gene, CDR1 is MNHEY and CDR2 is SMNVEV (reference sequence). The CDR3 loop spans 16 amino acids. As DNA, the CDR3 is TGTGCCAGCAGAGAGGTAGCGGGGGGGGGTCAAGAGACCCAGTACTTC. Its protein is CASREVAGGGQETQYF.

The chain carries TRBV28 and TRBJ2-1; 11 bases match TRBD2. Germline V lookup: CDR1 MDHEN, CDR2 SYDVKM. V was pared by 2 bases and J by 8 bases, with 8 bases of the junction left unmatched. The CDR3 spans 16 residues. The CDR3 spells CASSLVLAGETHEQFF. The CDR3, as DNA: TGTGCCAGCAGTTTAGTACTAGCGGGAGAAACCCATGAGCAGTTCTTC.

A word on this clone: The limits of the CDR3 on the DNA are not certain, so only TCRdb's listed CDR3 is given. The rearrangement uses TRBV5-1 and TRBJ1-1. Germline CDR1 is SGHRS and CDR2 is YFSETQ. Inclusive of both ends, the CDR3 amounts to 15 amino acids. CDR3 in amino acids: CASSLVGEGNTEASF.

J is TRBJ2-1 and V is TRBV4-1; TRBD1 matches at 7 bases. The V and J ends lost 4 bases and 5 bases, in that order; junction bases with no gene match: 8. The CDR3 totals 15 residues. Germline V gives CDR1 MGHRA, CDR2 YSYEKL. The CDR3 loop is CASSPRQGSNNEQFF. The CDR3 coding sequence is TGCGCCAGCAGCCCCCGACAGGGATCTAACAATGAGCAGTTCTTC.

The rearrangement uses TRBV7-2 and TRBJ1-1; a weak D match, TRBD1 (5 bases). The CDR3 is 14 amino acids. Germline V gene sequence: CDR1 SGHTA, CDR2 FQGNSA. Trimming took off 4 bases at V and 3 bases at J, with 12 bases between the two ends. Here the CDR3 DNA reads TGTGCCAGCAGCTCCGACGGGGGGGACACTGAAGCTTTCTTT. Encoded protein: CASSSDGGDTEAFF.

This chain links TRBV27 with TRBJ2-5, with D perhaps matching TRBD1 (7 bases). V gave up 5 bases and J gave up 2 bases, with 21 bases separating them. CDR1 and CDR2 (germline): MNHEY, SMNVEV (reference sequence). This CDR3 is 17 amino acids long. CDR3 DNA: TGTGCCAGCAGTCCAGGGACAGTCCCGGGAGCACAAGAGACCCAGTACTTC. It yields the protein CASSPGTVPGAQETQYF.

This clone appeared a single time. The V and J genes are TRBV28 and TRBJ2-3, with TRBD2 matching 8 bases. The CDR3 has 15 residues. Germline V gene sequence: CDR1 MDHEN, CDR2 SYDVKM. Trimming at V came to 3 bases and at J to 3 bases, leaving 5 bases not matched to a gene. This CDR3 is CASSFTAGVTDTQYF. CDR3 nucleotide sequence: TGTGCCAGCAGTTTTACAGCGGGAGTTACAGATACGCAGTATTTT.

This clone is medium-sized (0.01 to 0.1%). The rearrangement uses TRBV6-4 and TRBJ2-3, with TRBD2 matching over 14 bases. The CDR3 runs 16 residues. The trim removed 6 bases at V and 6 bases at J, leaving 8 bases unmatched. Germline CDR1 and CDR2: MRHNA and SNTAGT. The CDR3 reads CASSDGLAGGTDTQYF. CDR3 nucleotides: TGTGCCAGCAGCGATGGACTAGCGGGAGGTACGGATACGCAGTATTTT.

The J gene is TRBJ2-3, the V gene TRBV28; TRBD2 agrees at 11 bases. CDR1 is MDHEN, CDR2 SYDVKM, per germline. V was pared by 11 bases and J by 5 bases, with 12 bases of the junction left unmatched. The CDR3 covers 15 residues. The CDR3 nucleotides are TGTGCCCCCGGGAGTAGCGGGAGGGTGATAGATACGCAGTATTTT. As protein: CAPGSSGRVIDTQYF.

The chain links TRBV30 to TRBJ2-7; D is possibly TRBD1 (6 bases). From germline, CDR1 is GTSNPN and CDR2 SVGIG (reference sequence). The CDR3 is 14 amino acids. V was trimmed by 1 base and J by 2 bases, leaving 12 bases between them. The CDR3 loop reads CAWSGQGTAYEQYF. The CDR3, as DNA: TGTGCCTGGAGTGGTCAGGGGACGGCCTACGAGCAGTACTTC. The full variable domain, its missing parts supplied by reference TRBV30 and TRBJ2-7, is SQTIHQWPATLVQPVGSPLSLECTVEGTSNPNLYWYRQAAGRGLQLLFYSVGIGQISSEVPQNLSASRPQDRQFILSSKKLLLSDSGFYLCAWSGQGTAYEQYFGPGTRLTVT.

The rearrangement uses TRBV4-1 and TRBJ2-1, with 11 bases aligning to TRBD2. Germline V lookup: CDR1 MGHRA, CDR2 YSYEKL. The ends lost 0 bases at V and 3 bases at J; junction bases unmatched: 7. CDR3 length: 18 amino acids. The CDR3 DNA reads TGCGCCAGCAGCCAAGACCTCAGACTAGCGGGACGCTACAATGAGCAGTTCTTC. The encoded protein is CASSQDLRLAGRYNEQFF.

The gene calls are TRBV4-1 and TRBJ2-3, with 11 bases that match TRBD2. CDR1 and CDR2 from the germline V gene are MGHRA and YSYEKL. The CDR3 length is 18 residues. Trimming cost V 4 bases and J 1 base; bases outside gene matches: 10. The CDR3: CASSPLKFSGGGTDTQYF. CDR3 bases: TGCGCCAGCAGCCCCTTAAAGTTTAGCGGGGGGGGCACAGATACGCAGTATTTT.

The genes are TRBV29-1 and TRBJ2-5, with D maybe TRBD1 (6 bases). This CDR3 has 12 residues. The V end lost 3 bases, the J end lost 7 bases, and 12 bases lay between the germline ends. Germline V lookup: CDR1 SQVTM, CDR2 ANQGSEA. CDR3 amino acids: CSVESGDGTQYF. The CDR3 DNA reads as TGCAGCGTTGAGTCAGGGGACGGGACCCAGTACTTC.

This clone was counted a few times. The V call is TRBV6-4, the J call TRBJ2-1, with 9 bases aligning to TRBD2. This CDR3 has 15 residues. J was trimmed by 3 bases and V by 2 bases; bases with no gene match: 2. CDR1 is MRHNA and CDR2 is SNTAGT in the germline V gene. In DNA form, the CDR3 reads TGTGCCAGCAGTGACGGGACTAGCAACTACAATGAGCAGTTCTTC. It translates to CASSDGTSNYNEQFF.

The CDR3 sequence is CASSGGVVDHEQFF. CDR3 nucleotides: TGTGCCAGCAGCGGAGGGGTGGTAGACCATGAGCAGTTCTTC. The rearrangement uses TRBV7-9 and TRBJ2-1; weak D call: TRBD2 (6 bases). There are 14 residues in the CDR3. Germline V CDR1 and CDR2: SEHNR, FQNEAQ (reference sequence). The V gene lost 5 bases and the J gene lost 8 bases, with 16 bases spanning the gap.

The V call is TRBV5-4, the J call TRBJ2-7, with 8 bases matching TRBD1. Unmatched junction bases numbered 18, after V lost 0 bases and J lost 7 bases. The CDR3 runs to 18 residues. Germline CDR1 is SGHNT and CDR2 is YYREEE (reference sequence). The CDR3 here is CASSLARTGWYDIEEQYF. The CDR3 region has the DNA TGTGCCAGCAGCTTGGCCCGGACAGGGTGGTACGATATTGAGGAGCAGTACTTC. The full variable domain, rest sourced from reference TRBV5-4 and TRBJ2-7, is ETGVTQSPTHLIKTRGQQVTLRCSSQSGHNTVSWYQQALGQGPQFIFQYYREEENGRGNFPPRFSGLQFPNYSSELNVNALELDDSALYLCASSLARTGWYDIEEQYFGPGTRLTVT.

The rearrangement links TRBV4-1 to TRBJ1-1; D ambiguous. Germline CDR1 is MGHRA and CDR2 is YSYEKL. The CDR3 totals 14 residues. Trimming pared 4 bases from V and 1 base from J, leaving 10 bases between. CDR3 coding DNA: TGCGCCAGCAGCCGGGGAGGGAGGAACACTGAAGCTTTCTTT. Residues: CASSRGGRNTEAFF.